Below, 19 T cell receptor beta chains from the same sample are listed, as sequenced in a study of shared clonotypes between healthy human individuals. TCRdb keeps only in-frame clones here, not all; method: immunoSEQ multiplex PCR. This sample has around 340,000 clones, with 73% found just once. Sequenced sample: memory CD4+ T cells sorted from blood. Indicated subset: CD45RA-negative fraction. Receptors originate from a man aged 25 to 45 in good health.

The genes are TRBV27 and TRBJ2-7; a possible D gene is TRBD2 (6 bases). The V gene lost 3 bases and the J gene lost 2 bases, with 17 bases spanning the gap. Germline loops: CDR1 MNHEY, CDR2 SMNVEV (reference sequence). The CDR3 loop spans 16 amino acids. CDR3 sequence reads: CASSFSSGVHTYEQYF. For the CDR3, the DNA is TGTGCCAGCAGTTTTTCATCGGGGGTTCACACCTACGAGCAGTACTTC.

This clone was observed a single time. The chain links TRBV6-1 to TRBJ2-1; 8 bases map to TRBD1. J was trimmed by 5 bases and V by 3 bases; bases with no gene match: 3. Germline V gene lookup returns CDR1 MNHNS and CDR2 SASEGT. CDR3 length: 14 residues. CDR3 nucleotides: TGTGCCAGCAGTGACAGGGGGCGCCACAATGAGCAGTTCTTC. Protein product: CASSDRGRHNEQFF.

The chain joins TRBV9 to TRBJ2-7; D gene ambiguous. Trimming removed 1 base at V and 5 bases at J, with 13 bases between. The CDR3 covers 14 residues. CDR1 and CDR2 (germline): SGDLS, YYNGEE. The CDR3 coding sequence is TGTGCCAGCAGCGTATTGGCGCTTCCCCACGAGCAGTACTTC. Amino acid sequence: CASSVLALPHEQYF.

The chain couples TRBV11-2 to TRBJ2-3; D gene ambiguous. The CDR3 is 12 residues long. Germline CDR1 and CDR2: SGHAT and FQNNGV. V was cut by 5 bases and J by 6 bases, with 9 bases left in between. For the CDR3, the DNA is TGTGCCAGCAGCCGACTGGGGGATACGCAGTATTTT. This encodes CASSRLGDTQYF.

The chain couples TRBV19 to TRBJ2-1; D is tentatively TRBD1 or TRBD2 (5 bases each). Germline CDR1 reads LNHDA; CDR2 reads SQIVND (reference sequence). This CDR3 contains 14 residues. Trimming took off 7 bases at V and 2 bases at J, with 12 bases between the two ends. The CDR3 region is CASNLLGPYNEQFF. CDR3 coding DNA: TGTGCCAGTAATCTTCTGGGACCCTACAATGAGCAGTTCTTC.

The rearrangement uses TRBV5-4 and TRBJ1-5; possible D gene TRBD1, 6 bases. Germline V gives CDR1 SGHNT, CDR2 YYREEE (reference sequence). Trimming pared 4 bases from V and 4 bases from J, leaving 9 bases between. This CDR3 is built from 13 residues. CDR3: CASSRDKNQPQHF. The CDR3 nucleotides read TGTGCCAGCAGCCGGGACAAAAATCAGCCCCAGCATTTT.

This clone was recorded a few times. The V and J genes are TRBV10-3 and TRBJ2-3, with 13 positions matching TRBD2. The J segment lost 3 bases and the V segment lost 10 bases, leaving 7 bases of the junction unmatched. The CDR3 length is 15 residues. From germline, CDR1 is ENHRY and CDR2 SYGVKD. CDR3 amino acids: CATRLAGGETDTQYF. The CDR3 bases are TGTGCCACTCGACTAGCGGGAGGAGAGACAGATACGCAGTATTTT.

V is TRBV27 and J is TRBJ2-5, with D tentatively TRBD1 (6 bases). V gave up 6 bases and J gave up 0 bases, with 23 bases separating them. CDR1 is MNHEY and CDR2 is SMNVEV in the germline V gene (reference sequence). The CDR3 length is 18 residues. CDR3 nucleotides: TGTGCCAGCAGGCCACGGGTAACCGGGACAAAGTACCAAGAGACCCAGTACTTC. Residues: CASRPRVTGTKYQETQYF.

This chain joins TRBV7-8 and TRBJ2-1; TRBD2 agrees at 9 bases. V trimming: 6 bases; J trimming: 4 bases; junction bases outside the gene matches: 10. CDR3 length: 16 amino acids. Germline V gene data show CDR1 as SGHVS and CDR2 as FQNEAQ. The CDR3 reads CASSPSRAGGYNEQFF. In DNA form, the CDR3 reads TGTGCCAGCAGTCCCTCGAGAGCGGGAGGATACAATGAGCAGTTCTTC.

The chain employs TRBV5-1 and TRBJ2-2; 12 bases line up with TRBD1. Germline V gene sequence: CDR1 SGHRS, CDR2 YFSETQ. The CDR3 covers 15 residues. V lost 6 bases and J lost 3; bases outside the gene matches: 3. This chain's CDR3 is CASTGTGGYTGELFF. DNA for the CDR3: TGCGCCAGCACCGGGACAGGGGGCTACACCGGGGAGCTGTTTTTT.

The genes are TRBV2 and TRBJ1-2; tentative D call: TRBD1 (5 bases). This CDR3 is 14 amino acids long. Trimming left V 8 bases short and J 4 bases short, with 17 bases between. The germline V gene encodes CDR1 SNHLY and CDR2 FYNNEI. CDR3 nucleotides: TGTGCCAGCGACGACAGTGGTTCGGGCTATGGCTACACCTTC. This codes for CASDDSGSGYGYTF.

J is TRBJ2-7 and V is TRBV15; possibly TRBD1 for D (6 bases). Germline-derived CDR1 and CDR2 are LNHNV and YYDKDF (reference sequence). The germline V and J ends were trimmed by 3 bases and 3 bases, with 18 bases remaining between them. The CDR3 length is 16 residues. CDR3 in DNA: TGTGCCACCAGCAGGGGGCCGGGGACACCCAACTACGAGCAGTACTTC. As protein: CATSRGPGTPNYEQYF.

V and J are TRBV10-2 and TRBJ2-7, with 7 positions matching TRBD1. V dropped 7 bases and J dropped 0; count of bases not matched to a gene: 3. The germline gives CDR1 WSHSY, CDR2 SAAADI. The CDR3 has 13 residues. The CDR3 sequence: CASTGDSSYEQYF. The CDR3 DNA follows: TGCGCCAGCACCGGGGACAGCTCCTACGAGCAGTACTTC.

A single count supports this clone. The chain links TRBV15 to TRBJ1-5; D remains ambiguous. Germline V gene data show CDR1 as LNHNV and CDR2 as YYDKDF (reference sequence). This CDR3 comprises 14 residues. The V gene lost 6 bases and the J gene lost 0 bases, with 9 bases spanning the gap. CDR3 sequence reads: CATRDLISNQPQHF. The CDR3 nucleotides are TGTGCCACCAGGGACCTTATTAGCAATCAGCCCCAGCATTTT.

The chain links TRBV5-4 to TRBJ2-7, with D hard to call. V dropped 5 bases and J dropped 4 bases, with 16 bases sitting between them. Per the germline V gene, CDR1 is SGHNT and CDR2 is YYREEE (reference sequence). There are 14 residues in the CDR3. The CDR3 nucleotides read TGTGCCAGCAGTCATAACCCCGAGTCTTACGAGCAGTACTTC. Its protein product is CASSHNPESYEQYF.

The genes are TRBV9 and TRBJ1-2; 7 bases are a match to TRBD1. The CDR3 has 13 amino acids. The ends lost 3 bases at V and 4 bases at J; junction bases unmatched: 3. The germline V gene encodes CDR1 SGDLS and CDR2 YYNGEE. This chain's CDR3 is CASSATGAYGYTF. The CDR3 nucleotides are TGTGCCAGCAGCGCCACAGGGGCCTATGGCTACACCTTC.

The chain recombines TRBV9 with TRBJ2-3; 8 nucleotides align to TRBD1. CDR1 is SGDLS, CDR2 YYNGEE, per germline. The trim removed 4 bases at V and 0 bases at J, leaving 13 bases unmatched. CDR3 length: 18 residues. The CDR3 DNA sequence: TGTGCCAGCAGCTCAGGGGGCACTAACGCCGCTAGCACAGATACGCAGTATTTT. Residues: CASSSGGTNAASTDTQYF.

V and J are TRBV19 and TRBJ2-1; no definite D call. Trimming stripped 3 bases from V and 10 bases from J, with 13 bases between. The CDR3 length is 13 residues. The germline V gene encodes CDR1 LNHDA and CDR2 SQIVND (reference sequence). This chain's CDR3 is CASSMRQAQEQFF. Here the CDR3 DNA reads TGTGCCAGTAGTATGAGGCAGGCACAGGAGCAGTTCTTC.

This chain uses TRBV25-1 with TRBJ1-5; a weak D match, TRBD1 (5 bases). Per the germline V gene, CDR1 is MGHDK and CDR2 is SYGVNS. CDR3 length: 15 residues. Deletions cut 4 bases from V and 2 bases from J, with 12 bases between. The DNA for the CDR3 is TGTGCCAGCAGTGCCCCGGGGGGGGGCAATCAGCCCCAGCATTTT. Protein product: CASSAPGGGNQPQHF.